The 32 T cell receptor beta chains below were found in one sample sequenced in a study of T cell responses to AZD1222 COVID-19 vaccine. Sequencing used immunoSEQ multiplex PCR; TCRdb keeps in-frame clones, though not all of them. The table has 55,000 to 75,000 clones, 85% seen once. This specimen consisted of peripheral blood, obtained on day 0 of AZD1222 vaccination. These receptors originate from an adult in good health.

This clone was picked up one time. The genes are TRBV9 and TRBJ2-7; D unresolved. Germline lookup yields CDR1 SGDLS and CDR2 YYNGEE. CDR3 length: 16 amino acids. Trimming stripped 0 bases from V and 0 bases from J, with 13 bases between. CDR3 DNA: TGTGCCAGCAGCGTAGGTGGGGATTTAAGCTCCTACGAGCAGTACTTC. Its translation is CASSVGGDLSSYEQYF.

The CDR3 spells CASSYSMTAYEQYF. The CDR3 DNA reads as TGTGCCAGCAGTTACTCGATGACAGCCTACGAGCAGTACTTC. This chain joins TRBV6-5 and TRBJ2-7; tentatively, D is TRBD1 (5 bases). V was trimmed by 0 bases and J by 2 bases, leaving 8 bases between them. Germline CDR1 is MNHEY and CDR2 is SVGAGI. The CDR3 runs to 14 residues.

This chain uses TRBV7-9 with TRBJ2-3, with 12 bases identical to TRBD2. Trimming at V came to 3 bases and at J to 3 bases, leaving 4 bases not matched to a gene. The germline V gene encodes CDR1 SEHNR and CDR2 FQNEAQ (reference sequence). There are 16 residues in the CDR3. CDR3 in DNA: TGTGCCAGCAGCTTCCCGACTAGCGGGAGAACAGATACGCAGTATTTT. This translates into CASSFPTSGRTDTQYF.

The chain combines TRBV6-6 with TRBJ1-4; 9 nucleotides agree with TRBD1. The length of the CDR3 is 15 residues. V dropped 6 bases and J dropped 7; count of bases not matched to a gene: 9. From germline, CDR1 is MNHNY and CDR2 SVGAGI (reference sequence). The CDR3 here is CASSYGQGFTEKLFF. CDR3 DNA sequence: TGTGCCAGCAGCTATGGACAGGGGTTTACTGAAAAACTGTTTTTT.

This chain uses TRBV6-6 with TRBJ2-3; D is unresolved. This CDR3 contains 12 residues. Trimming shortened V by 6 bases and J by 5 bases, and 9 bases separated the two germline ends. CDR1 MNHNY and CDR2 SVGAGI come from the germline V gene (reference sequence). The CDR3 sequence is CASSPTEDTQYF. DNA for the CDR3: TGTGCCAGCAGCCCGACCGAAGATACGCAGTATTTT.

This clone appeared a few times. V gene TRBV5-6 combines with J gene TRBJ1-1; a possible D gene is TRBD1 (5 bases). V lost 1 base and J lost 4, with 11 bases in between. This CDR3 is 14 amino acids long. CDR1 and CDR2 from the germline V gene are SGHDT and YYEEEE. The CDR3 spells CASSLYGGITEAFF. The DNA for the CDR3 is TGTGCCAGCAGCTTGTACGGGGGGATCACTGAAGCTTTCTTT.

In nucleotides, the CDR3 is TGTGCCAGCAGCCAAGTCAGGGGCTTGGGGCCCGGTCGTAATTCACCCCTCCACTTT. Translated, it gives CASSQVRGLGPGRNSPLHF. V and J are TRBV3-1 (or the pseudogene TRBV3-2) and TRBJ1-6, with D possibly being TRBD1 (6 bases). With 1 base removed from V and 6 bases from J, the gap between germline ends came to 22 bases. CDR1 is LGHDT, CDR2 YNNKEL, per germline (reference sequence). The CDR3 extends over 19 amino acids.

The chain links TRBV6-2 or TRBV6-3 to TRBJ2-3, with D tentatively TRBD2 (6 bases). This CDR3 spans 15 amino acids. Germline V gene lookup returns CDR1 MNHEY and CDR2 SVGEGT. Trimming pared 2 bases from V and 3 bases from J, leaving 12 bases between. CDR3 DNA: TGTGCCAGCAGTTACCGGAGGGAGGTAACAGATACGCAGTATTTT. It encodes CASSYRREVTDTQYF.

J is TRBJ1-1 and V is TRBV18; 9 bases fit TRBD1. Germline CDR1 KGHSH, CDR2 LQKENI. This CDR3 contains 15 residues. The V and J ends lost 3 bases and 5 bases, in that order; junction bases with no gene match: 7. The CDR3: CASSPRWTGETEAFF. Here the CDR3 DNA reads TGTGCCAGCTCACCCAGGTGGACAGGGGAGACTGAAGCTTTCTTT.

The V call is TRBV19, the J call TRBJ2-1; D remains unclear. This CDR3 is built from 12 residues. The V and J ends lost 5 bases and 6 bases respectively, with 8 bases between them. Per germline, CDR1 LNHDA and CDR2 SQIVND (reference sequence). CDR3 coding DNA: TGTGCCAGTAGTGTTACAGCCAATGAGCAGTTCTTC. It codes for CASSVTANEQFF.

The rearrangement links TRBV20-1 to TRBJ2-7, with TRBD1 matching 8 bases. CDR1 and CDR2 from the germline V gene are DFQATT and SNEGSKA (reference sequence). CDR3 length: 14 amino acids. Trimming cost V 3 bases and J 4 bases; bases outside gene matches: 8. In DNA form, the CDR3 reads TGCAGTGCTAGTTGGACAGGGTCAAGTTACGAGCAGTACTTC. This codes for CSASWTGSSYEQYF.

The rearrangement joins TRBV7-9 to TRBJ2-5; possibly TRBD1 or TRBD2 for D (5 bases each). This CDR3 is built from 15 residues. The V end lost 5 bases, the J end lost 5 bases, and 18 bases lay between the germline ends. The germline V gene encodes CDR1 SEHNR and CDR2 FQNEAQ (reference sequence). CDR3 amino acids: CASSLGDATVETQYF. In DNA form, the CDR3 reads TGTGCCAGCAGCCTAGGGGACGCGACGGTGGAGACCCAGTACTTC. The whole variable domain, remainder taken from reference TRBV7-9 and TRBJ2-5, is DTGVSQNPRHKITKRGQNVTFRCDPISEHNRLYWYRQTLGQGPEFLTYFQNEAQLEKSRLLSDRFSAERPKGSFSTLEIQRTEQGDSAMYLCASSLGDATVETQYFGPGTRLLVL.

This clone has a handful of counts. This chain connects TRBV4-1 to TRBJ1-5; TRBD1 might be the D (6 bases). Germline lookup yields CDR1 MGHRA and CDR2 YSYEKL. The V and J ends lost 6 bases and 0 bases respectively, with 18 bases between them. The CDR3 covers 17 residues. CDR3 sequence: CASRPEGGGYSNQPQHF. In DNA, the CDR3 is TGCGCCAGCAGGCCCGAAGGGGGGGGATATAGCAATCAGCCCCAGCATTTT.

The chain links TRBV27 to TRBJ2-7; D may be TRBD2 (5 bases). Trimming removed 5 bases from V and 4 bases from J, with 12 bases in between. The CDR3 is 13 residues long. CDR1 and CDR2 from the germline V gene are MNHEY and SMNVEV (reference sequence). CDR3 loop: CASSTGYRYEQYF. CDR3 DNA sequence: TGTGCCAGCAGTACGGGATATAGGTACGAGCAGTACTTC.

The V call is TRBV6-6, the J call TRBJ2-7; D uncertain. CDR1 is MNHNY, CDR2 SVGAGI, per germline (reference sequence). V lost 5 bases to trimming and J lost 6 bases, with 11 bases between them. The CDR3 has 12 amino acids. The CDR3 DNA sequence: TGTGCCAGCAGTCCTCATCCGGGCGAGCAGTACTTC. This codes for CASSPHPGEQYF.

V gene TRBV23-1 combines with J gene TRBJ1-5; D gene ambiguous. TRBV23-1 is an ORF, with its function uncertain. CDR3 length: 12 residues. The V end was cut by 4 bases, the J end by 9 bases, with 10 bases between. CDR3 DNA: TGCGCCAGCAGTCCCCCGGAACGGCCCCAGCATTTT. Translating it yields CASSPPERPQHF.

The chain couples TRBV5-4 to TRBJ2-3, with 8 bases that match TRBD1. The CDR3 spans 15 residues. CDR1 SGHNT and CDR2 YYREEE come from the germline V gene (reference sequence). Trimming took 0 bases from V and 1 from J; bases not matched to a gene: 1. CDR3: CASSLGGQGTDTQYF. For the CDR3, the DNA is TGTGCCAGCAGCTTGGGGGGACAGGGCACAGATACGCAGTATTTT.

The chain joins TRBV3-1 (or the pseudogene TRBV3-2) to TRBJ2-2, with D hard to call. Germline loops: CDR1 LGHDT, CDR2 YNNKEL (reference sequence). The CDR3 loop spans 12 amino acids. Trimming removed 3 bases from V and 7 bases from J, with 6 bases in between. CDR3 protein: CASSHEDGELFF. As DNA, the CDR3 is TGTGCCAGCAGCCATGAAGACGGGGAGCTGTTTTTT.

This chain uses TRBV27 with TRBJ1-6, with D possibly matching TRBD1 (5 bases). Per germline, CDR1 MNHEY and CDR2 SMNVEV (reference sequence). V was pared by 5 bases and J by 14 bases, with 16 bases between. The CDR3 is 13 amino acids. The CDR3 bases are TGTGCCAGCAGTACGGCAGGGCAATTTTCCCTCCACTTT. It codes for CASSTAGQFSLHF.

This sequence joins TRBV10-3 and TRBJ2-5; perhaps TRBD1 as D (5 bases). Deletions cut 7 bases from V and 2 bases from J, with 17 bases between. This CDR3 spans 15 amino acids. Per the germline V gene, CDR1 is ENHRY and CDR2 is SYGVKD. CDR3 region: CAITASLDRQETQYF. The CDR3 DNA follows: TGTGCCATCACCGCCTCACTCGACAGACAAGAGACCCAGTACTTC.

This chain joins TRBV6-5 and TRBJ2-1; D unclear. The CDR3 is 14 residues long. Trimming pared 6 bases from V and 5 bases from J, leaving 14 bases between. Germline lookup yields CDR1 MNHEY and CDR2 SVGAGI. The CDR3 here is CASRTPLWHNEQFF. As DNA, the CDR3 is TGTGCCAGCAGGACACCCCTATGGCACAATGAGCAGTTCTTC.

This clone was found once. This rearrangement joins TRBV3-1 (or the pseudogene TRBV3-2) to TRBJ1-5; maybe TRBD1 (6 bases). Germline loops: CDR1 LGHDT, CDR2 YNNKEL (reference sequence). This CDR3 region has 15 residues. Trimming cost V 4 bases and J 1 base, with 11 bases left between them. For the CDR3, the DNA is TGTGCCAGCAGCCCAACCAGGGGCAGCAATCAGCCCCAGCATTTT. Translation: CASSPTRGSNQPQHF.

This sequence joins TRBV6-5 and TRBJ2-7, with D possibly matching TRBD2 (5 bases). CDR1 is MNHEY and CDR2 is SVGAGI in the germline V gene. V lost 7 bases, J lost 5 bases, and 21 bases lay in between. This CDR3 has 15 residues. The CDR3 is CASNQGGPPLDEQYF. Written as DNA, the CDR3 is TGTGCCAGCAATCAAGGAGGTCCGCCCCTAGACGAGCAGTACTTC.

This rearrangement joins TRBV2 to TRBJ2-5; weak D call: TRBD1 (5 bases). CDR1 and CDR2 (germline): SNHLY, FYNNEI. CDR3 length equals 12 residues. V gave up 4 bases and J gave up 4 bases, with 7 bases separating them. The CDR3 sequence is CASSAGAETQYF. The CDR3 coding sequence is TGTGCCAGCAGTGCTGGGGCAGAGACCCAGTACTTC.

The chain joins TRBV5-1 to TRBJ1-2; unclear D gene. Per the germline V gene, CDR1 is SGHRS and CDR2 is YFSETQ. The CDR3 covers 15 residues. Trimming cost V 4 bases and J 4 bases, with 17 bases left between them. In DNA form, the CDR3 reads TGCGCCAGCAGCCGGCCGCGGGGTGACGGCTATGGCTACACCTTC. Its translation: CASSRPRGDGYGYTF.

The CDR3 coding sequence is TGTGCCACCACAGCGGCGGGATTTGCTTATGGCTACACCTTC. Translating gives CATTAAGFAYGYTF. V usage is TRBV6-5 and J usage is TRBJ1-2; D gene unclear. Germline values: CDR1 MNHEY, CDR2 SVGAGI. The CDR3 has 14 amino acids. Trimming left V 10 bases short and J 5 bases short, with 20 bases between.

The V call is TRBV30, the J call TRBJ2-5; D uncertain. The CDR3 loop spans 11 amino acids. From germline, CDR1 is GTSNPN and CDR2 SVGIG (reference sequence). V was shortened by 3 bases and J by 3 bases, with 5 bases between the two germline ends. CDR3 bases: TGTGCCTGGAGCGCCAAAGAGACCCAGTACTTC. As protein: CAWSAKETQYF.

V gene TRBV24-1 combines with J gene TRBJ2-3, with D perhaps TRBD1 (6 bases). The V end lost 3 bases, the J end lost 2 bases, and 14 bases lay between the germline ends. Per the germline V gene, CDR1 is KGHDR and CDR2 is SFDVKD. The CDR3 has 16 amino acids. The CDR3 nucleotides read TGTGCCACCAGTGATACTCGGGACACTAACACAGATACGCAGTATTTT. Protein product: CATSDTRDTNTDTQYF.

This chain links TRBV9 with TRBJ1-6; TRBD1 might be the D (5 bases). Trimming left V 2 bases short and J 10 bases short, with 10 bases between. CDR1 is SGDLS and CDR2 is YYNGEE in the germline V gene. This CDR3 is built from 13 residues. The CDR3: CASSVQGGSPLHF. CDR3 nucleotide sequence: TGTGCCAGCAGCGTGCAGGGAGGCTCACCCCTCCACTTT. Looking up the rest from reference TRBV9 and TRBJ1-6 gives the full variable domain: DSGVTQTPKHLITATGQRVTLRCSPRSGDLSVYWYQQSLDQGLQFLIQYYNGEERAKGNILERFSAQQFPDLHSELNLSSLELGDSALYFCASSVQGGSPLHFGNGTRLTVT.

This clone occurred once. The chain employs TRBV30 and TRBJ2-1; D not resolved. Per the germline V gene, CDR1 is GTSNPN and CDR2 is SVGIG (reference sequence). V lost 0 bases, J lost 8 bases, and 8 bases lay in between. The CDR3 is made up of 12 amino acids. CDR3 nucleotide sequence: TGTGCCTGGAGTGTACAAGCATATGAGCAGTTCTTC. Its translation is CAWSVQAYEQFF.

This rearrangement joins TRBV9 to TRBJ2-1, with 10 bases that match TRBD2. V shed 4 bases, J shed 8 bases, and the junction held 12 bases outside the gene matches. The CDR3 is 16 residues long. Germline V gene data show CDR1 as SGDLS and CDR2 as YYNGEE. The CDR3 DNA sequence: TGTGCCAGCAGCCTTCTTCCTAGCGGGAGTGGCGATGAGCAGTTCTTC. It specifies CASSLLPSGSGDEQFF. The complete variable domain, with remaining parts taken from reference TRBV9 and TRBJ2-1, reads DSGVTQTPKHLITATGQRVTLRCSPRSGDLSVYWYQQSLDQGLQFLIQYYNGEERAKGNILERFSAQQFPDLHSELNLSSLELGDSALYFCASSLLPSGSGDEQFFGPGTRLTVL.

This clone was seen only once. The V call is TRBV5-4, the J call TRBJ2-5; TRBD2 is a possible D gene (6 bases). V was pared by 2 bases and J by 5 bases, with 13 bases between. This CDR3 comprises 14 residues. The germline V gene encodes CDR1 SGHNT and CDR2 YYREEE (reference sequence). The DNA for the CDR3 is TGTGCCAGCAGCTTTAGACTAGTCGGGGAGACCCAGTACTTC. Its translation is CASSFRLVGETQYF.